The T cell receptor (beta chain) described here comes from a study of tumor-infiltrating lymphocytes in primary liver carcinoma. Starting from 500 ng of total RNA, TCR beta cDNA was produced with a primer in the constant region. For TCR beta, libraries were produced by three nested multiplex PCR rounds using slightly modified ARM-PCR. Each of the first two PCR rounds ran approximately 11 cycles with TRBV1-TRBV30 forward and C-beta reverse primers. TCRdb reprocessed the multiplex PCR reads via MiXCR and lists one record per CDR3 protein. The top ten hold roughly 10% of the sample, which has around 330,000 distinct CDR3 sequences, more than 55% seen once. Unsorted whole blood supplied the RNA, and germline DNA was extracted too. General study results and limits: Relative to blood, tumors carried a significantly larger fraction of the repertoire in their top 250 clones (p = 0.039).

This clonotype has at least ten counts. Its antigen is as yet unknown. V lost 4 bases and J lost 4; bases outside the gene matches: 8. The CDR3 runs 14 residues. The germline V gene encodes CDR1 SQVTM and CDR2 ANQGSEA. The specimen sequenced was peripheral blood. This sequence originates from a man aged 35-49 years with primary liver carcinoma and hepatitis B virus infection. The rearrangement joins TRBV29-1 to TRBJ1-1, with 8 bases aligning to TRBD1. CDR3: CSVGGQGTGTEAFF. In DNA, the CDR3 is TGCAGCGTTGGCGGACAGGGAACGGGCACTGAAGCTTTCTTT.